This TCR beta chain stems from a study of blood T cell repertoires in COVID-19 (TCRdb year 2020). At the level of the whole study: Collaborator samples came from the United States, Italy and Spain and covered acute and convalescent phases of COVID-19. The material from the prospective study consisted of cDNA or gDNA derived from T cells, B-cell-depleted T cells, or PBMCs. Subjects who had been exposed to COVID-19, were actively infected with it, or had recovered from it provided the deeply sampled blood TCRbeta repertoires that made up the dataset. The repertoires were made available in a free public database intended to serve as a resource for research on the immune response to SARS-CoV-2. The samples were drawn from two sources: the first 160 participants of the ongoing ImmuneRACE study, and about 1,300 subjects contributed by 6 global collaborators. Nearly every sample came with metadata listing a de-identified subject ID, COVID-19 status, age in years and sex. HLA class I and class II types, where available, came from metadata supplied by the sample provider rather than from assay-based typing. Broader findings and caveats from the paper: Clinical and demographic metadata were provided uncurated, with the amount varying by source and participant.

The immunoSEQ Assay, a bias-controlled multiplex PCR, was used to amplify TCRbeta CDR3 regions from genomic DNA. The paper's processing steps were these. Within the assay, amplification of reference gene primers was used to estimate how many nucleated cells each sample contained. To quantify the absolute abundance of each unique TCRbeta CDR3 rearrangement, sequence reads were collapsed and filtered. For each sample, productive Simpson clonality was calculated as the square root of Simpson's diversity index across productive rearrangements. Imported from immuneACCESS, the table was reduced by TCRdb to in-frame sequences with V and J called. These copies leave out some clones; in studies compared against another copy, an unresolved V gene accounts for under half, and the cause of the remainder is not known. V, J and clone size were drawn from that table, and D and trimming were deduced from the DNA. This sample gives approximately 31,000 clones in total; approximately 86% of them show up just once. About 23% of the sample lies in the top ten.

Turning to this clone: The target of this receptor is not known. Per-nucleotide qualities are absent, and no much larger clonotype sits a single base away.

Each collaborating institution followed its own protocols to collect whole blood in K2EDTA tubes. Collaborator samples were shipped for TCRbeta analysis as frozen whole blood, isolated PBMCs, or DNA extracted from either sample type. The trim is 2 bases for V and 2 bases for J, with a gap of 13 bases between the germline ends. In the germline V gene, CDR1 corresponds to MNHNS and CDR2 to SASEGT. The CDR3 runs 15 residues from the cysteine to the phenylalanine. This entry keeps only the CDR3 DNA: 45 bases, framed from base 1. The sequenced material came from peripheral blood. The TCR sequence derives from an elderly woman with active or convalescent COVID-19. This sequence uses TRBV6-1 and TRBJ2-7; no confident D gene assignment can be made. The encoded CDR3 is CASSELFYSPYEQYF. The DNA sequence follows: TGTGCCAGCAGTGAACTCTTCTACAGCCCCTACGAGCAGTACTTC.